This T cell receptor (beta chain) derives from a study of T-cell memory formation after mild COVID-19 (dated by TCRdb to about 2021). As for the study more broadly: Most TCR sequence clusters were specific to one of the two donors. In a couple of donors, T-cell clones that expanded and contracted after mild COVID-19 were tracked by sequencing TCRalpha and TCRbeta repertoires over time. Two young, previously healthy adult volunteers made up the cohort, one male and one female.

Reads for this sample came from an Illumina NovaSeq 6000. TCRalpha and TCRbeta cDNA libraries were built by 5'RACE with constant-segment primers, adding sample barcodes and unique molecular identifiers. Trizol reagent was used to extract RNA from every sample. Libraries were amplified in two PCR steps, with a second sample barcode and Illumina TruSeq adapters added in the second step. The libraries were sequenced on an Illumina NovaSeq using 2 x 150 bp paired-end reads. On the study's bioinformatics: Demultiplexing of reads and collapsing into UMI-guided consensus sequences were performed with migec v1.2.7. Using mixcr v2.1.11, UMI consensuses were aligned to TRA and TRB V and J templates and then assembled into clonotypes. Clonotypes were classified as expanded or contracted when called significant by both edgeR and NoisET, with noise models trained on biological replicates. For edgeR calls, the thresholds were a false discovery rate-adjusted p below 0.01 and a log2 fold-change of 1. As an exploratory analysis of dynamics, max-normalized trajectories of the 1000 most abundant clonotypes were examined by PCA with hierarchical clustering. Separately sequenced CD4+ and CD8+ repertoires were used to assign a CD4 or CD8 phenotype to each responding clone. TCRdb reworked the public reads: Q25 trimming with fastp, MiXCR clone assembly, productive beta chains retained. Every CDR3 protein is listed once, alongside the most common genes and DNA of its rows. TCRdb's processing, not the study's, gives the V and J calls here. A total of some 270,000 distinct CDR3 sequences appear in this sample, 15% of them only once. More than 2% of the sample is held by the ten biggest clonotypes.

Overall study results and their limits: Balanced CD4/CD8 phenotypes were observed for clones contracting from day 15 to 85, whereas a bias towards CD4+ was observed for a second wave of clones expanding from day 15 to 37. SARS-CoV-2 specificity was not confirmed for the second-wave clones peaking on day 37. Contracting CD4+ clones were located mainly in the CM and EM memory subsets, whereas CD8+ clones were found to be enriched in EMRA. The study included only two mild cases, and larger cohorts that include severe cases with pre-infection samples were judged to be necessary. The detection of some responding clones in pre-infection memory suggests that pre-existing cross-reactive memory T cells joined the SARS-CoV-2 response.

Points on this clonotype: Its target antigen remains unknown. Base qualities were left out, and no much larger clone turns up one base away.

PBMCs were isolated by Ficoll-Paque density gradient centrifugation. Relative to germline, V is 0 bases shorter and J is 0 bases shorter, with 9 bases between their ends. CDR1 is given as SGHAT and CDR2 as FQDESV, both from the germline V gene (reference sequence). Inclusive of the bounding cysteine and phenylalanine, the CDR3 is 15 residues long. Of the read, only the CDR3 DNA is kept; its 45 bases are in frame from base 1. The receptor comes from an adult woman who had mild COVID-19 (a few samples of this study predate the infection). The sample titles of this study are shuffled in the database, so cell type and time point are left out; the donor was told from shared clones. Sequencing was performed on PBMCs or a T cell subset sorted from them (not recorded which). The chain is assembled from TRBV11-1 and TRBJ2-7; the best D guess is TRBD1, with 6 bases matching. The CDR3 region reads CASSLADSHSYEQYF. The DNA sequence is TGTGCCAGCAGCTTAGCGGACAGCCACTCCTACGAGCAGTACTTC.